This is a list of T cell receptor beta chains from one sample in a study of cytomegalovirus exposure and HLA in healthy donors. Generated by immunoSEQ multiplex PCR, the TCRdb table keeps only in-frame clones and is missing some. The sample has roughly 130,000 clones, more than 60% seen once. Material for sequencing was PBMCs. The receptors were gathered from an older woman in good health and CMV-seronegative. Both conserved end residues are part of each CDR3. D genes are given only for firm matches. The listing skips clone size in some rows; elsewhere it reads once, few, many or a size class.

v_call	d_call	j_call	clone_size	cdr3_aa	cdr3_nt
TRBV11-2	-	TRBJ2-5	few	CASSLQGGQGETQYF	TGTGCCAGCAGCCTTCAGGGTGGCCAGGGGGAGACCCAGTACTTC
TRBV2	-	TRBJ2-2	-	CASQQGSRTGELFF	TGTGCCAGCCAGCAGGGGTCGCGTACGGGGGAGCTGTTTTTT
TRBV27	-	TRBJ1-6	-	CASSFSGTGFNSPLHF	TGTGCCAGCAGTTTTTCCGGCACAGGGTTTAATTCACCCCTCCACTTT
TRBV10-3	-	TRBJ2-5	-	CAITADSRRETQYF	TGTGCCATCACCGCGGACAGCAGGCGGGAGACCCAGTACTTC
TRBV19	-	TRBJ1-1	-	CASSIGGPLNTEAFF	TGTGCCAGTAGTATTGGAGGGCCCTTGAACACTGAAGCTTTCTTT
TRBV2	-	TRBJ2-1	-	CASSGGQGPVNEQFF	TGTGCCAGCAGTGGTGGTCAGGGTCCCGTTAATGAGCAGTTCTTC
TRBV9	TRBD2	TRBJ2-3	-	CASSVGAGGTDTQYF	TGTGCCAGCAGCGTAGGGGCGGGAGGCACAGATACGCAGTATTTT
TRBV14	-	TRBJ1-5	-	CASSQLTRRQVLSNQPQHF	TGTGCCAGCAGCCAATTAACGCGCAGACAGGTACTCTCCAATCAGCCCCAGCATTTT
TRBV6-6	TRBD2	TRBJ2-5	-	CASSYQTLAAQETQYF	TGTGCCAGCAGTTACCAAACTCTAGCGGCACAAGAGACCCAGTACTTC
TRBV11-3	TRBD1	TRBJ2-2	-	CASSLVQGASGELFF	TGTGCCAGCAGCTTAGTACAGGGGGCAAGCGGGGAGCTGTTTTTT
TRBV5-1	-	TRBJ2-5	-	CASSLRSLEETQYF	TGCGCCAGCAGCTTACGGTCCCTTGAAGAGACCCAGTACTTC
TRBV7-3	-	TRBJ2-5	-	CASSLAGTGETQYF	TGTGCCAGCAGCTTAGCAGGAACGGGGGAGACCCAGTACTTC
TRBV25-1	TRBD2	TRBJ2-3	-	CASSEWVSGGSDTQYF	TGTGCCAGCAGTGAATGGGTCAGCGGGGGGTCCGATACGCAGTATTTT
TRBV7-9	-	TRBJ1-2	few	CASSLEVAGSAGYTF	TGTGCCAGCAGCTTAGAGGTTGCAGGGTCCGCTGGCTACACCTTC
TRBV15	-	TRBJ2-3	-	CATRSGSTDTQYF	TGTGCCACCCGTAGCGGAAGCACAGATACGCAGTATTTT
TRBV9	-	TRBJ2-7	once	CASSVGGPGEQYF	TGTGCCAGCAGCGTAGGAGGGCCAGGCGAGCAGTACTTC
TRBV5-6	-	TRBJ2-7	-	CASSGATGTYEQYF	TGTGCCAGCAGCGGGGCGACAGGAACCTACGAGCAGTACTTC